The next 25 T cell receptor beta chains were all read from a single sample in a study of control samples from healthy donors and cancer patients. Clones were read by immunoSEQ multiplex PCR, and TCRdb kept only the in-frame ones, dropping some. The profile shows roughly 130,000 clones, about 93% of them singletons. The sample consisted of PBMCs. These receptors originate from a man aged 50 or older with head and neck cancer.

CDR3: CASSDQDRVSVQPQHF. The CDR3 DNA reads TGTGCCAGCAGTGACCAGGACAGGGTCTCGGTCCAGCCCCAGCATTTT. This chain joins TRBV2 and TRBJ1-5; 8 bases match TRBD1. Germline-derived CDR1 and CDR2 are SNHLY and FYNNEI. The CDR3 is 16 amino acids. Trimming cost V 3 bases and J 7 bases; bases outside gene matches: 11.

The chain's CDR3 is CASSFAKDRGQETQYF. The CDR3 DNA is TGCGCCAGCAGCTTTGCAAAGGACAGGGGGCAAGAGACCCAGTACTTC. The chain carries TRBV5-1 and TRBJ2-5, with 10 nucleotides matching TRBD1. V was clipped by 2 bases and J by 2 bases; unmatched bases: 6. The CDR3 contains 16 residues. CDR1 and CDR2 (germline): SGHRS, YFSETQ.

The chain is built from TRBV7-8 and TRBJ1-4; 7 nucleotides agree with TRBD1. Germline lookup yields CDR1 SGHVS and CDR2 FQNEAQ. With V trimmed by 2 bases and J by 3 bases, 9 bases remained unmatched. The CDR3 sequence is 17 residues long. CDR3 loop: CASSLSRGEVANEKLFF. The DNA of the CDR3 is TGTGCCAGCAGCTTATCCAGGGGGGAGGTAGCTAATGAAAAACTGTTTTTT.

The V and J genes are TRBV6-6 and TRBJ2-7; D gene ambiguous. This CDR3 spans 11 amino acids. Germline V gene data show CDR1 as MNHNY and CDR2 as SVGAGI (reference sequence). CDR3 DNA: TGTGCGAGCGCGGCTACCTACGAGCAGTACTTC. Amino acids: CASAATYEQYF.

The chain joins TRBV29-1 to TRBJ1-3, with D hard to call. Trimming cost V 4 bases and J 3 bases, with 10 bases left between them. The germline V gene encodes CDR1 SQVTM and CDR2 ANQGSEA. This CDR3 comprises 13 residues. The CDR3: CSVGSPDGNTIYF. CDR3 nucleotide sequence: TGCAGCGTTGGATCACCGGATGGAAACACCATATATTTT.

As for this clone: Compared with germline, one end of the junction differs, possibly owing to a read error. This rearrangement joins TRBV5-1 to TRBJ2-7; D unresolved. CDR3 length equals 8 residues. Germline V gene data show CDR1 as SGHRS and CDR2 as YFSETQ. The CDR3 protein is CASSTDLF. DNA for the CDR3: TGCGCCAGCAGCACCGACCTCTTC. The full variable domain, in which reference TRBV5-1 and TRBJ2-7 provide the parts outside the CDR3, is KAGVTQTPRYLIKTRGQQVTLSCSPISGHRSVSWYQQTPGQGLQFLFEYFSETQRNKGNFPGRFSGRQFSNSRSEMNVSTLELGDSALYLCASSTDLFGPGTRLTVT.

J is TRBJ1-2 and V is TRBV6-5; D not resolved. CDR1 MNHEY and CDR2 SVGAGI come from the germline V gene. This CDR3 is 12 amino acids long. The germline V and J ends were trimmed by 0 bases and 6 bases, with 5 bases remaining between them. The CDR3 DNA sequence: TGTGCCAGCAGTTACTCTCGGGATGGCTACACCTTC. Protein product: CASSYSRDGYTF.

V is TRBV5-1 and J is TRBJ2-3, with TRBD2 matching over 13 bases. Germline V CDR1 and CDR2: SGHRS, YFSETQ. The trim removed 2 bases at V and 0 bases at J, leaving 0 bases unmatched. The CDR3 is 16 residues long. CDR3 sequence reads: CASSLLAGGSTDTQYF. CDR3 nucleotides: TGCGCCAGCAGCTTACTAGCGGGGGGGAGCACAGATACGCAGTATTTT.

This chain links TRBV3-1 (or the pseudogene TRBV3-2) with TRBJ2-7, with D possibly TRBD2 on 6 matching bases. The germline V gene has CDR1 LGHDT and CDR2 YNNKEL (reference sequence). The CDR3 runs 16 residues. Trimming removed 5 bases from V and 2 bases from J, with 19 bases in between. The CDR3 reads CASSATGTWRAYEQYF. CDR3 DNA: TGTGCCAGCAGCGCGACCGGGACTTGGAGGGCCTACGAGCAGTACTTC.

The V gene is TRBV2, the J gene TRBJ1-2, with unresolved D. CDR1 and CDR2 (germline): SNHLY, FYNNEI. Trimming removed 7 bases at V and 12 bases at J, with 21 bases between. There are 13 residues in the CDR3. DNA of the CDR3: TGTGCCAGCAATGTGAGACCCGAAGCGGGTGACACCTTC. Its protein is CASNVRPEAGDTF. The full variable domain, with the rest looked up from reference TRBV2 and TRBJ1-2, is EPEVTQTPSHQVTQMGQEVILRCVPISNHLYFYWYRQILGQKVEFLVSFYNNEISEKSEIFDDQFSVERPDGSNFTLKIRSTKLEDSAMYFCASNVRPEAGDTFGSGTRLTVV.

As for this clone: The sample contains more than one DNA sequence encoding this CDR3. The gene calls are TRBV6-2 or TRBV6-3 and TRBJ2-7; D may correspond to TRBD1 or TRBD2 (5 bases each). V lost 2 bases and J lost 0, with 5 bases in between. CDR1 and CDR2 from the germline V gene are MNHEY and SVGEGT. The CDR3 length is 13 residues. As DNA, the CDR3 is TGTGCCAGCAGTTACGGGGGCTCCTACGAGCAGTACTTC. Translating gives CASSYGGSYEQYF.

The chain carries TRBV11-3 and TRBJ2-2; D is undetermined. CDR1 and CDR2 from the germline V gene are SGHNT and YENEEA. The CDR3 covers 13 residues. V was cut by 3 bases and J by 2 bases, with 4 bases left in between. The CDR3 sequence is CASSFTNTGELFF. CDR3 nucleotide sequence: TGTGCCAGCAGCTTCACTAACACCGGGGAGCTGTTTTTT.

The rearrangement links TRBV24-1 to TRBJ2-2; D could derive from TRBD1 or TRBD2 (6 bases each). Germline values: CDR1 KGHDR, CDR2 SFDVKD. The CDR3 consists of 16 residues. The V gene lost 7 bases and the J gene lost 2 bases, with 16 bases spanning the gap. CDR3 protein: CATSEWGAVNTGELFF. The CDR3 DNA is TGTGCCACCAGCGAATGGGGGGCAGTTAACACCGGGGAGCTGTTTTTT.

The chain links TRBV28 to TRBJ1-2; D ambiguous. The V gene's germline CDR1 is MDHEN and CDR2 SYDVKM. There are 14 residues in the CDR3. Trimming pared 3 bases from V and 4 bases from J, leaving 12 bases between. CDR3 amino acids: CASSLKVGVYGYTF. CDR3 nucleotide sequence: TGTGCCAGCAGTTTGAAGGTGGGAGTCTATGGCTACACCTTC.

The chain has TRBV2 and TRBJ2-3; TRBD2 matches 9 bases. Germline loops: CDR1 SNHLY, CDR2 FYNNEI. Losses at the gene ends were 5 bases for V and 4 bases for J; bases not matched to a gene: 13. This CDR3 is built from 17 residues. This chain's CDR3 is CASSWSSAGGQSDTQYF. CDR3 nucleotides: TGTGCCAGCAGTTGGTCGTCCGCGGGGGGGCAGTCAGATACGCAGTATTTT.

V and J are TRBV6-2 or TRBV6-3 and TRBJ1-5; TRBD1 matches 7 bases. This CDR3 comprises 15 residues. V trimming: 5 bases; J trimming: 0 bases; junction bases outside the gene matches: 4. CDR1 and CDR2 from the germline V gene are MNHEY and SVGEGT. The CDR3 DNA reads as TGTGCCAGCAGTAGACAGGGTTATAGCAATCAGCCCCAGCATTTT. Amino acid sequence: CASSRQGYSNQPQHF.

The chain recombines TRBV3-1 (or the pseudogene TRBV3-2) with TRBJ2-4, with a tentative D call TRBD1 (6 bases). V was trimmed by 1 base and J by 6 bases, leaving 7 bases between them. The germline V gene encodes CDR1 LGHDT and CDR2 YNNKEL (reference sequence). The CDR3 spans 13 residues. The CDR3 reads CASSQGTVNIQYF. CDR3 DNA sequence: TGTGCCAGCAGCCAAGGGACAGTAAACATTCAGTACTTC.

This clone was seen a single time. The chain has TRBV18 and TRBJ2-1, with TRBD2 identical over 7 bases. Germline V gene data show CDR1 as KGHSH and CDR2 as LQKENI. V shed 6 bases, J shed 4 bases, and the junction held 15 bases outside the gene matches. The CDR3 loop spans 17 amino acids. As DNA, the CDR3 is TGTGCCAGCTCCCCCCGGATAGGCGGGGGTGCTTACAATGAGCAGTTCTTC. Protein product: CASSPRIGGGAYNEQFF.

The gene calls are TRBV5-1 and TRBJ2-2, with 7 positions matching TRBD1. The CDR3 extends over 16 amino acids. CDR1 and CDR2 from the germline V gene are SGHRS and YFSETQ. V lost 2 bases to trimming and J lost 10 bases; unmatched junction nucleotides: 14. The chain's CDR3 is CASSLRGLTPRPELFF. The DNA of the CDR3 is TGCGCCAGCAGCTTAAGGGGGCTTACCCCAAGACCGGAGCTGTTTTTT.

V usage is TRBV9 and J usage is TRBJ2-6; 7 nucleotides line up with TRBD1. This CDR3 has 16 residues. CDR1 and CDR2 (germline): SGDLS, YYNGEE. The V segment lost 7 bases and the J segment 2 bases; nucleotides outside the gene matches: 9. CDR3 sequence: CASPEARGTGANVLTF. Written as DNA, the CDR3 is TGTGCCAGCCCAGAGGCCAGGGGGACTGGGGCCAACGTCCTGACTTTC.

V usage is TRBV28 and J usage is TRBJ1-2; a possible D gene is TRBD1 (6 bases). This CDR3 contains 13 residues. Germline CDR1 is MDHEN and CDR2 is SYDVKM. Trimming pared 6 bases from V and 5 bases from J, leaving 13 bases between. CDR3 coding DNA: TGTGCCAGCAGAGCACAGGGCGGGTATGGCTACACCTTC. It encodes CASRAQGGYGYTF.

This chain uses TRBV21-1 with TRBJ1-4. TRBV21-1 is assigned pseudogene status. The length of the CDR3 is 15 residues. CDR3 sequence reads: CASSKEGGTNEKLFF. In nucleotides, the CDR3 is TGTGCCAGCAGCAAAGAGGGGGGCACTAATGAAAAACTGTTTTTT.

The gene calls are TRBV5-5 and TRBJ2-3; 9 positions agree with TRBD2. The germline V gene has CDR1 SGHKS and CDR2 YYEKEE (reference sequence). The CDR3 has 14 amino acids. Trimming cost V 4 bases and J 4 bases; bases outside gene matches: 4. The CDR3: CASSKAGGPDTQYF. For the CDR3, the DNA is TGTGCCAGCAGCAAAGCGGGGGGCCCAGATACGCAGTATTTT.

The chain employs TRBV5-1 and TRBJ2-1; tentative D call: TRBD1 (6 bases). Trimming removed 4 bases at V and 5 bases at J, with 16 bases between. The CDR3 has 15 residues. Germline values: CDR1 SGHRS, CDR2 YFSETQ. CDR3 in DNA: TGCGCCAGCAGCACAACCGGGACACGAAACAATGAGCAGTTCTTC. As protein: CASSTTGTRNNEQFF.

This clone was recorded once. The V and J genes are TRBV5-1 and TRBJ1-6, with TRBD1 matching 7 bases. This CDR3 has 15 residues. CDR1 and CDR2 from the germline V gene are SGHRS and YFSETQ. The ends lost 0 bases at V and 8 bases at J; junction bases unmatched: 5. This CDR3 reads CASSLGTGHYSPLHF. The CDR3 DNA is TGCGCCAGCAGCTTGGGGACAGGCCACTATTCACCCCTCCACTTT. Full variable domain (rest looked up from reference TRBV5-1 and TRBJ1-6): KAGVTQTPRYLIKTRGQQVTLSCSPISGHRSVSWYQQTPGQGLQFLFEYFSETQRNKGNFPGRFSGRQFSNSRSEMNVSTLELGDSALYLCASSLGTGHYSPLHFGNGTRLTVT.